A selection of T cell receptor beta chains follows, all from one sample in a study of OX40 agonist ivuxolimab in advanced cancers. Data came from immunoSEQ multiplex PCR; TCRdb stores just in-frame clones and leaves some out. The sample comprises some 66,000 clones, over 75% of which are singletons, and 5.5% to 6% rests with the top ten. The sequenced sample was CD4+ or CD8+ T cells sorted from blood, obtained in a trial of the OX40 agonist ivuxolimab. These receptors were obtained from an adult with an advanced solid tumor such as melanoma, head and neck, liver or kidney cancer. Both conserved end residues are part of each CDR3. Fields, in order: V gene, CDR3 length, J gene, clone size, D gene, CDR3 protein, CDR3 DNA. The D gene is left open where the match is weak. Expanded clones are given a class, and other clones once, few, many or no size at all.

V gene: TRBV9
CDR3 length: 15
J gene: TRBJ2-5
clone size: NA
D gene: NA
CDR3 protein: CASSEGSGLAETQYF
CDR3 DNA: TGTGCCAGCAGCGAGGGGTCGGGCCTTGCGGAGACCCAGTACTTC

V gene: TRBV2
CDR3 length: 18
J gene: TRBJ2-2
clone size: NA
D gene: TRBD2
CDR3 protein: CASRELRMGLAHAGELFF
CDR3 DNA: TGTGCCAGCAGAGAGCTACGGATGGGACTAGCTCACGCCGGGGAGCTGTTTTTT

V gene: TRBV18
CDR3 length: 13
J gene: TRBJ1-2
clone size: NA
D gene: NA
CDR3 protein: CASSVGSDYGYTF
CDR3 DNA: TGTGCCAGCTCAGTAGGGTCCGACTATGGCTACACCTTC

V gene: TRBV18
CDR3 length: 16
J gene: TRBJ2-3
clone size: NA
D gene: NA
CDR3 protein: CASSLRAQGDTDTQYF
CDR3 DNA: TGTGCCAGCTCACTCCGCGCACAGGGTGACACAGATACGCAGTATTTT

V gene: TRBV9
CDR3 length: 15
J gene: TRBJ2-7
clone size: NA
D gene: NA
CDR3 protein: CASSVGEGGTYEQYF
CDR3 DNA: TGTGCCAGCAGCGTAGGTGAGGGGGGGACCTACGAGCAGTACTTC

V gene: TRBV28
CDR3 length: 15
J gene: TRBJ2-7
clone size: few
D gene: TRBD1
CDR3 protein: CASTAQGKGAYEQYF
CDR3 DNA: TGTGCCAGCACCGCGCAGGGAAAGGGGGCTTACGAGCAGTACTTC

V gene: TRBV15
CDR3 length: 14
J gene: TRBJ2-2
clone size: NA
D gene: NA
CDR3 protein: CATSREAGSGELFF
CDR3 DNA: TGTGCCACCAGCAGAGAGGCAGGGTCCGGGGAGCTGTTTTTT

V gene: TRBV15
CDR3 length: 16
J gene: TRBJ2-3
clone size: NA
D gene: NA
CDR3 protein: CATREGGRVVTDTQYF
CDR3 DNA: TGTGCCACCAGAGAGGGGGGGCGTGTGGTAACAGATACGCAGTATTTT

V gene: TRBV5-6
CDR3 length: 16
J gene: TRBJ2-6
clone size: NA
D gene: TRBD2
CDR3 protein: CASSLGRGSGANVLTF
CDR3 DNA: TGTGCCAGCAGCTTGGGGCGGGGGTCTGGGGCCAACGTCCTGACTTTC

V gene: TRBV5-1
CDR3 length: 16
J gene: TRBJ2-2
clone size: NA
D gene: NA
CDR3 protein: CASRIGAKANTGELFF
CDR3 DNA: TGCGCCAGCAGAATAGGCGCGAAAGCGAACACCGGGGAGCTGTTTTTT

V gene: TRBV21-1
CDR3 length: 9
J gene: TRBJ1-2
clone size: few
D gene: NA
CDR3 protein: CAIGHPYTF
CDR3 DNA: TGTGCCATAGGACACCCCTACACCTTC

V gene: TRBV21-1
CDR3 length: 12
J gene: TRBJ2-2
clone size: NA
D gene: NA
CDR3 protein: CASKQFTGELFF
CDR3 DNA: TGTGCCAGCAAGCAATTCACCGGGGAGCTGTTTTTT

V gene: TRBV5-1
CDR3 length: 15
J gene: TRBJ2-1
clone size: NA
D gene: NA
CDR3 protein: CASSLTASSYNEQFF
CDR3 DNA: TGCGCCAGCAGCTTAACGGCGAGCTCCTACAATGAGCAGTTCTTC

V gene: TRBV2
CDR3 length: 16
J gene: TRBJ1-5
clone size: NA
D gene: NA
CDR3 protein: CASSEKAGGANQPQHF
CDR3 DNA: TGTGCCAGCAGTGAGAAGGCCGGCGGCGCCAATCAGCCCCAGCATTTT

V gene: TRBV28
CDR3 length: 18
J gene: TRBJ2-7
clone size: NA
D gene: TRBD1
CDR3 protein: CASSRDSPGQGAFYEQYF
CDR3 DNA: TGTGCCAGCAGTAGAGATAGCCCAGGACAGGGGGCATTCTACGAGCAGTACTTC

V gene: TRBV4-2
CDR3 length: 15
J gene: TRBJ2-7
clone size: once
D gene: NA
CDR3 protein: CASSLEAQRNYEQYF
CDR3 DNA: TGTGCCAGCAGCCTCGAGGCACAGAGGAACTACGAGCAGTACTTC

V gene: TRBV7-2
CDR3 length: 15
J gene: TRBJ2-2
clone size: NA
D gene: NA
CDR3 protein: CASQATGTNTGELFF
CDR3 DNA: TGTGCCAGCCAAGCTACCGGGACCAACACCGGGGAGCTGTTTTTT

V gene: TRBV7-9
CDR3 length: 15
J gene: TRBJ2-5
clone size: NA
D gene: NA
CDR3 protein: CASSSHRENWETQYF
CDR3 DNA: TGTGCCAGCAGCTCACATCGGGAGAATTGGGAGACCCAGTACTTC

V gene: TRBV29-1
CDR3 length: 10
J gene: TRBJ2-1
clone size: NA
D gene: NA
CDR3 protein: CSVADNEQFF
CDR3 DNA: TGCAGCGTTGCTGACAATGAGCAGTTCTTC

V gene: TRBV19
CDR3 length: 15
J gene: TRBJ2-1
clone size: NA
D gene: NA
CDR3 protein: CASMGGESSYNEQFF
CDR3 DNA: TGTGCCAGTATGGGGGGTGAGAGCTCCTACAATGAGCAGTTCTTC

V gene: TRBV30
CDR3 length: 14
J gene: TRBJ1-1
clone size: NA
D gene: NA
CDR3 protein: CAWSVRQAPLEAFF
CDR3 DNA: TGTGCCTGGAGTGTCAGACAGGCCCCTCTTGAAGCTTTCTTT

V gene: TRBV11-3
CDR3 length: 17
J gene: TRBJ1-1
clone size: NA
D gene: TRBD1
CDR3 protein: CASSFTGTGGRDTEAFF
CDR3 DNA: TGTGCCAGCAGCTTTACCGGGACAGGGGGCAGGGACACTGAAGCTTTCTTT

V gene: TRBV5-1
CDR3 length: 16
J gene: TRBJ2-2
clone size: NA
D gene: TRBD1
CDR3 protein: CASSLTGQGVTGELFF
CDR3 DNA: TGCGCCAGCAGCTTGACGGGACAGGGGGTCACCGGGGAGCTGTTTTTT

V gene: TRBV7-9
CDR3 length: 16
J gene: TRBJ2-2
clone size: NA
D gene: NA
CDR3 protein: CASSPRERTNTGELFF
CDR3 DNA: TGTGCCAGCAGTCCGCGTGAGCGGACGAACACCGGGGAGCTGTTTTTT

V gene: TRBV19
CDR3 length: 14
J gene: TRBJ2-7
clone size: many
D gene: NA
CDR3 protein: CASSIAATNYEQYF
CDR3 DNA: TGTGCCAGTAGTATAGCGGCGACCAACTACGAGCAGTACTTC

V gene: TRBV6-1
CDR3 length: 14
J gene: TRBJ2-1
clone size: NA
D gene: TRBD2
CDR3 protein: CATSLGTSGNEQFF
CDR3 DNA: TGTGCCACTAGCCTCGGGACTAGCGGCAATGAGCAGTTCTTC

V gene: TRBV19
CDR3 length: 14
J gene: TRBJ2-2
clone size: NA
D gene: NA
CDR3 protein: CASRTDRNTGELFF
CDR3 DNA: TGTGCCAGCCGGACTGACAGGAACACCGGGGAGCTGTTTTTT

V gene: TRBV7-2
CDR3 length: 14
J gene: TRBJ2-7
clone size: once
D gene: NA
CDR3 protein: CATPRRTRPYEQYF
CDR3 DNA: TGTGCCACACCTAGACGAACCCGTCCCTACGAGCAGTACTTC

V gene: TRBV19
CDR3 length: 13
J gene: TRBJ1-2
clone size: few
D gene: NA
CDR3 protein: CASSMATVYGYTF
CDR3 DNA: TGTGCCAGTAGTATGGCGACAGTCTATGGCTACACCTTC

V gene: TRBV15
CDR3 length: 17
J gene: TRBJ2-1
clone size: NA
D gene: NA
CDR3 protein: CATSRDARLSPYNEQFF
CDR3 DNA: TGTGCCACCAGCAGAGATGCGAGACTAAGTCCCTACAATGAGCAGTTCTTC

V gene: TRBV7-2
CDR3 length: 13
J gene: TRBJ2-4
clone size: NA
D gene: NA
CDR3 protein: CASSLGVTTVGYF
CDR3 DNA: TGTGCCAGCAGCTTAGGGGTTACAACGGTGGGGTACTTC

V gene: TRBV23-1
CDR3 length: 12
J gene: TRBJ1-5
clone size: NA
D gene: NA
CDR3 protein: CASSQVNQPQHF
CDR3 DNA: TGCGCCAGCAGTCAAGTCAATCAGCCCCAGCATTTT

V gene: TRBV4-2
CDR3 length: 18
J gene: TRBJ2-5
clone size: NA
D gene: TRBD2
CDR3 protein: CASSQDLLAGGRQETQYF
CDR3 DNA: TGTGCCAGCAGCCAAGATCTACTAGCGGGGGGGCGGCAAGAGACCCAGTACTTC

V gene: TRBV27
CDR3 length: 11
J gene: TRBJ2-1
clone size: NA
D gene: NA
CDR3 protein: CASSLLNEQFF
CDR3 DNA: TGTGCCAGCAGTCTCCTGAATGAGCAGTTCTTC

V gene: TRBV5-6
CDR3 length: 14
J gene: TRBJ1-5
clone size: once
D gene: NA
CDR3 protein: CASSLAVSNQPQHF
CDR3 DNA: TGTGCCAGCAGCTTGGCGGTAAGCAATCAGCCCCAGCATTTT

V gene: TRBV6-5
CDR3 length: 12
J gene: TRBJ2-7
clone size: NA
D gene: NA
CDR3 protein: CASSTVDAEQYF
CDR3 DNA: TGTGCCAGCAGTACGGTTGACGCCGAGCAGTACTTC

V gene: TRBV5-1
CDR3 length: 16
J gene: TRBJ2-1
clone size: NA
D gene: NA
CDR3 protein: CASNRIGGGGNNEQFF
CDR3 DNA: TGCGCCAGTAATAGGATCGGGGGAGGAGGGAACAATGAGCAGTTCTTC

V gene: TRBV9
CDR3 length: 15
J gene: TRBJ2-3
clone size: once
D gene: NA
CDR3 protein: CASSVESRSTDTQYF
CDR3 DNA: TGTGCCAGCAGCGTAGAGAGCCGTTCCACAGATACGCAGTATTTT

V gene: TRBV2
CDR3 length: 14
J gene: TRBJ1-2
clone size: few
D gene: NA
CDR3 protein: CASSGQSFNYGYTF
CDR3 DNA: TGTGCCAGCAGTGGACAGAGCTTTAACTATGGCTACACCTTC

V gene: TRBV28
CDR3 length: 16
J gene: TRBJ2-4
clone size: few
D gene: NA
CDR3 protein: CASSSPGPRAKNIQYF
CDR3 DNA: TGTGCCAGCAGTTCCCCTGGGCCACGGGCCAAAAACATTCAGTACTTC

V gene: TRBV10-1
CDR3 length: 17
J gene: TRBJ2-1
clone size: NA
D gene: NA
CDR3 protein: CASSEGFEPSSYNEQFF
CDR3 DNA: TGCGCCAGCAGTGAAGGTTTTGAGCCCTCCTCCTACAATGAGCAGTTCTTC

V gene: TRBV20-1
CDR3 length: 11
J gene: TRBJ1-1
clone size: NA
D gene: NA
CDR3 protein: CSARDRARAFF
CDR3 DNA: TGCAGTGCTAGAGATCGTGCCCGAGCTTTCTTT

V gene: TRBV2
CDR3 length: 15
J gene: TRBJ1-2
clone size: once
D gene: TRBD1
CDR3 protein: CASSGTGDEDYGYTF
CDR3 DNA: TGTGCCAGCAGTGGGACAGGGGACGAGGACTATGGCTACACCTTC

V gene: TRBV9
CDR3 length: 17
J gene: TRBJ2-3
clone size: NA
D gene: TRBD2
CDR3 protein: CASSAAGTSGGTDTQYF
CDR3 DNA: TGTGCCAGCAGCGCCGCCGGGACTAGCGGCGGCACAGATACGCAGTATTTT

V gene: TRBV2
CDR3 length: 13
J gene: TRBJ2-7
clone size: NA
D gene: NA
CDR3 protein: CASSLPQIHEQYF
CDR3 DNA: TGTGCCAGCTCCCTACCGCAGATCCACGAGCAGTACTTC

V gene: TRBV7-2
CDR3 length: 14
J gene: TRBJ2-7
clone size: NA
D gene: NA
CDR3 protein: CASRIARGTFEQYF
CDR3 DNA: TGTGCCAGCAGAATCGCCAGAGGGACGTTCGAGCAGTACTTC

V gene: TRBV6-5
CDR3 length: 14
J gene: TRBJ2-3
clone size: NA
D gene: NA
CDR3 protein: CASSTLSGTDTQYF
CDR3 DNA: TGTGCCAGCAGCACACTCTCTGGTACAGATACGCAGTATTTT

V gene: TRBV28
CDR3 length: 15
J gene: TRBJ2-1
clone size: NA
D gene: TRBD1
CDR3 protein: CASRDGTGRMDEQFF
CDR3 DNA: TGTGCCAGCAGGGACGGGACAGGGAGGATGGATGAGCAGTTCTTC

V gene: TRBV5-1
CDR3 length: 17
J gene: TRBJ2-5
clone size: NA
D gene: TRBD2
CDR3 protein: CASSPGTSVPYQETQYF
CDR3 DNA: TGCGCCAGCAGTCCCGGGACTAGCGTCCCGTACCAAGAGACCCAGTACTTC

V gene: TRBV5-6
CDR3 length: 14
J gene: TRBJ2-2
clone size: NA
D gene: NA
CDR3 protein: CASSHYTNTGELFF
CDR3 DNA: TGTGCCAGCAGCCACTACACGAACACCGGGGAGCTGTTTTTT

V gene: TRBV27
CDR3 length: 12
J gene: TRBJ2-1
clone size: NA
D gene: NA
CDR3 protein: CASHRPPNEQFF
CDR3 DNA: TGTGCCAGTCATCGACCCCCCAATGAGCAGTTCTTC

V gene: TRBV5-1
CDR3 length: 15
J gene: TRBJ2-5
clone size: NA
D gene: NA
CDR3 protein: CASSLTPTGSETQYF
CDR3 DNA: TGCGCCAGCAGCTTGACACCCACAGGGTCGGAGACCCAGTACTTC

V gene: TRBV11-2
CDR3 length: 14
J gene: TRBJ2-1
clone size: NA
D gene: NA
CDR3 protein: CASMGKAGRDEQFF
CDR3 DNA: TGTGCCAGCATGGGTAAGGCAGGGCGTGATGAGCAGTTCTTC

V gene: TRBV10-3
CDR3 length: 13
J gene: TRBJ1-3
clone size: NA
D gene: TRBD1
CDR3 protein: CAIRGTAGNTIYF
CDR3 DNA: TGTGCCATCAGAGGGACAGCTGGAAACACCATATATTTT

V gene: TRBV11-2
CDR3 length: 15
J gene: TRBJ2-6
clone size: NA
D gene: NA
CDR3 protein: CASSPRFSGANVLTF
CDR3 DNA: TGTGCCAGCAGCCCAAGATTCTCTGGGGCCAACGTCCTGACTTTC